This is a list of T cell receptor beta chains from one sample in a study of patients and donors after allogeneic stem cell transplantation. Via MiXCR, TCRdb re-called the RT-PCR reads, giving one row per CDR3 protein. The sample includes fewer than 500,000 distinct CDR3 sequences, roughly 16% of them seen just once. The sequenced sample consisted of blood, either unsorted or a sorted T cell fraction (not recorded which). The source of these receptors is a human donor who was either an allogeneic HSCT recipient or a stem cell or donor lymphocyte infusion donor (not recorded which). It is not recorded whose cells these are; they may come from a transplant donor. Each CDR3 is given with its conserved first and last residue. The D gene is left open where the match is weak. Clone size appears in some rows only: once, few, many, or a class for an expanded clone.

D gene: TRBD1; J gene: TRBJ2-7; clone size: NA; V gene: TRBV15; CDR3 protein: CATSTRTGDEQYF; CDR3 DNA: TGTGCCACCAGCACCCGGACAGGGGACGAGCAGTACTTC
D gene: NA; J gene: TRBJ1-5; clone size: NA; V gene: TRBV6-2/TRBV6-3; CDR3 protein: CASTGFQMNNQPQHF; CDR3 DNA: TGTGCCAGCACAGGTTTTCAGATGAACAATCAGCCCCAGCATTTT
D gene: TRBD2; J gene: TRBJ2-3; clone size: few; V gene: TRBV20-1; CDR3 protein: CSALSGSSSTDTQYF; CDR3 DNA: TGCAGTGCTCTTAGCGGGAGTTCTAGCACAGATACGCAGTATTTT
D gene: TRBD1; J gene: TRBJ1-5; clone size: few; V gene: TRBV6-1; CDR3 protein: CASSNRDRVQPQHF; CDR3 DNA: TGTGCCAGCAGTAACCGGGACAGGGTTCAGCCCCAGCATTTT
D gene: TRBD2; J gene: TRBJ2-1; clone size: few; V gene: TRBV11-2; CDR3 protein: CASSPQLAGEPLVEQFF; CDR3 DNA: TGTGCCAGCAGCCCGCAACTAGCGGGAGAGCCCCTTGTTGAGCAGTTCTTC
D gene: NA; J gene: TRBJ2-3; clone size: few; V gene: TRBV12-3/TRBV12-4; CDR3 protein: CASQLESTQYF; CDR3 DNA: TGTGCCAGCCAATTAGAGTCTACGCAGTATTTT
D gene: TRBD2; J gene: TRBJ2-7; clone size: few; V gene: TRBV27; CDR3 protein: CASSLRKWAGTSVHYEQYF; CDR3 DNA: TGTGCCAGCAGTTTAAGGAAGTGGGCCGGGACTAGCGTACACTACGAGCAGTACTTC
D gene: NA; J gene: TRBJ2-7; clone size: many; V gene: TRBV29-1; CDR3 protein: CSVGDGAYEQYF; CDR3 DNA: TGCAGCGTGGGGGACGGAGCCTACGAGCAGTACTTC
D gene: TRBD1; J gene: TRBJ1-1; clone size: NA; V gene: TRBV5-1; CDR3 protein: CASSRDSTNTEAFF; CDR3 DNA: TGCGCCAGCAGCCGGGACAGCACCAACACTGAAGCTTTCTTT
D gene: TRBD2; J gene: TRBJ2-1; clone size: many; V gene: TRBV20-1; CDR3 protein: CSARLAGGWNEQFF; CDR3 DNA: TGCAGTGCTCGACTAGCGGGAGGTTGGAATGAGCAGTTCTTC
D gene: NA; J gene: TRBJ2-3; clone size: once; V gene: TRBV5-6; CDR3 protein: CASSPRKIGGPNTQYF; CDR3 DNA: TGTGCCAGCAGCCCCAGGAAAATAGGGGGGCCAAATACGCAGTATTTT
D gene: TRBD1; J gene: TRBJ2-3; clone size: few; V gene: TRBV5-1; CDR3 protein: CASSEAGTGWTDTQYF; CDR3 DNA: TGCGCCAGCAGCGAAGCCGGGACAGGGTGGACAGATACGCAGTATTTT
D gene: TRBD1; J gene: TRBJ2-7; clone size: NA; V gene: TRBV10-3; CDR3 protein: CASKGRGLDYEQYF; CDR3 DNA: TGTGCCTCCAAGGGAAGGGGGCTAGACTACGAGCAGTACTTC
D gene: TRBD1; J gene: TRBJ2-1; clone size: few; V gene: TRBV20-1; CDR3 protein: CSASQRGTGTYNEQFF; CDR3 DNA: TGCAGTGCGTCCCAAAGGGGGACAGGGACCTACAATGAGCAGTTCTTC
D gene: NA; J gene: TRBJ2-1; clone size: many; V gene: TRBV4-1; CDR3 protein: CASSQSPTGSSYNEQFF; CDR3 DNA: TGCGCCAGCAGCCAATCCCCCACCGGGAGCTCCTACAATGAGCAGTTCTTC
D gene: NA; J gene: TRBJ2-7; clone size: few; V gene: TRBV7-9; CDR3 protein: CASSLVASSSYEQYF; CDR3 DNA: TGTGCCAGCAGCTTAGTTGCCTCGAGCTCCTACGAGCAGTACTTC
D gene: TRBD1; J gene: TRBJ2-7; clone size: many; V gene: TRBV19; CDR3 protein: CATTGQPSYEQYF; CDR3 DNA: TGTGCCACCACGGGACAGCCCTCCTACGAGCAGTACTTC
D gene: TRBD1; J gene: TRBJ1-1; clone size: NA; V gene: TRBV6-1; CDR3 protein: CASRDRGPGTEAFF; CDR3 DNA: TGTGCCAGCAGGGACAGGGGGCCAGGCACTGAAGCTTTCTTT
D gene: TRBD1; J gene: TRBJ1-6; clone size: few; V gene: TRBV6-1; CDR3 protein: CASSGQPSSYNSPLHF; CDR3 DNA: TGTGCCAGCTCGGGACAGCCGAGCTCCTATAATTCACCCCTCCACTTT
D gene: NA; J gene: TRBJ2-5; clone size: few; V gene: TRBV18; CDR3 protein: CASSPAGETQYF; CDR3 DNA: TGTGCCAGCTCACCAGCCGGGGAGACCCAGTACTTC
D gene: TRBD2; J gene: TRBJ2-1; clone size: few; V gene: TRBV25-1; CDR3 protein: CASTTAGTSGRGEQFF; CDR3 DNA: TGTGCCAGCACCACCGCAGGGACTAGCGGGAGAGGTGAGCAGTTCTTC
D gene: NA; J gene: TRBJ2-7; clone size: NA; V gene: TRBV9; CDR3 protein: CASSVGVTGHEQYF; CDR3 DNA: TGTGCCAGCAGCGTAGGTGTGACAGGCCACGAGCAGTACTTC
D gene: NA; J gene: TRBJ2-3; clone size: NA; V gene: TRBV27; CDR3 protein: CASSFLRREPSTDTQYF; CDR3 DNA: TGTGCCAGCAGTTTTTTGCGGAGAGAACCTAGCACAGATACGCAGTATTTT
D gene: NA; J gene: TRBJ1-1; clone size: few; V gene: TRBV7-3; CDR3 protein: CASSLPGGVAFF; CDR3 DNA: TGTGCCAGCAGCTTACCCGGGGGTGTAGCTTTCTTT
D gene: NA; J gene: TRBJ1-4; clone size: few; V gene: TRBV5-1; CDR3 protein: CASSSDLGEKLFF; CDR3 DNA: TGCGCCAGCAGCTCTGACTTAGGAGAAAAACTGTTTTTT
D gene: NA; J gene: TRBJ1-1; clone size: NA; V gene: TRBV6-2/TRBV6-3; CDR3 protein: CARTGLGVQNTEAFF; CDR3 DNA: TGTGCCAGAACAGGGCTTGGCGTACAGAACACTGAAGCTTTCTTT
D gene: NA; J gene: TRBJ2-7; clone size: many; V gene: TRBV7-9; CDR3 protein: CASSLARPYEQYF; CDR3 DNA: TGTGCCAGCAGCTTAGCCAGGCCCTACGAGCAGTACTTC
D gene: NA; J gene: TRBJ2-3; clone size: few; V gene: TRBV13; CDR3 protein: CASSQNLLYDTQYF; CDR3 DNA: TGTGCCAGCAGCCAAAATCTACTTTATGATACGCAGTATTTT
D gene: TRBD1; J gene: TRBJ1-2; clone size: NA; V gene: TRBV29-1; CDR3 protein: CSVDRDRGHGYTF; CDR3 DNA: TGCAGCGTGGACCGGGACAGGGGCCATGGCTACACCTTC
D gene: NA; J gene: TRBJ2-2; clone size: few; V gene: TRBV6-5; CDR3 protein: CASSYFGTANTGELFF; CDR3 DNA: TGTGCCAGCAGTTACTTTGGGACGGCGAACACCGGGGAGCTGTTTTTT
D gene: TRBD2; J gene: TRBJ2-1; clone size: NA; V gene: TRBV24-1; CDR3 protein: CATSDLSGTSGRGYNEQFF; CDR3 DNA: TGTGCCACCAGTGATTTATCCGGGACTAGCGGGAGGGGGTACAATGAGCAGTTCTTC